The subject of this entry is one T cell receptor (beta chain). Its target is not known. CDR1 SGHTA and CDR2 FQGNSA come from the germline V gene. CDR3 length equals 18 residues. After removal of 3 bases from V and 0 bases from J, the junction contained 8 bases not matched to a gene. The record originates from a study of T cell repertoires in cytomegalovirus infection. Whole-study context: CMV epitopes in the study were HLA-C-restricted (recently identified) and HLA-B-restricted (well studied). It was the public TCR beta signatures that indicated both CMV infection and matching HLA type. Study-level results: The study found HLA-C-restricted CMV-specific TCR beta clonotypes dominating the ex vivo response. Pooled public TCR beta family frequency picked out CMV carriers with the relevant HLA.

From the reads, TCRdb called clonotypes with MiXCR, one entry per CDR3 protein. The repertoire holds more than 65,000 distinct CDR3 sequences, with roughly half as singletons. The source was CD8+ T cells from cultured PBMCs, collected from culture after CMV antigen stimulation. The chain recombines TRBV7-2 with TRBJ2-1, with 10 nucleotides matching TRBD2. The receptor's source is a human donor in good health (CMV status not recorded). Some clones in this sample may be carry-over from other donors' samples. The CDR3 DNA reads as TGTGCCAGCAGCTTCGGGCTAGCGGGGGCTAACTCCTACAATGAGCAGTTCTTC. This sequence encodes CASSFGLAGANSYNEQFF.